This T cell receptor (beta chain) was obtained from a study of PD-1 blockade in classical Hodgkin lymphoma. Sequenced by immunoSEQ multiplex PCR; TCRdb stores in-frame clones only, minus some. The profile shows around 27,000 clones, roughly nine tenths of them singletons. Study-level results: There remain no defined causes for the repertoire differences, which possibly reflect disease activity or prior therapy. In newly diagnosed patients, baseline TCR diversity was reportedly below that of healthy donors.

J was trimmed by 4 bases and V by 10 bases; bases with no gene match: 8. The CDR3 is made up of 14 amino acids. Germline CDR1 and CDR2: MDHEN and SYDVKM. Time point here: newly diagnosed, previously untreated cHL patient sample. PBMCs representing newly diagnosed, untreated classical Hodgkin lymphoma functioned as the comparison. With respect to this clone: Antigen: not known.

The rearrangement uses TRBV28 and TRBJ2-1, with TRBD1 matching 9 bases. Sequenced material: peripheral blood mononuclear cells (PBMCs). This receptor was obtained from a human donor with classical Hodgkin lymphoma. As DNA, the CDR3 is TGTGCCACCCGACAGGGGGAGAGGTACAATGAGCAGTTCTTC. This sequence encodes CATRQGERYNEQFF.